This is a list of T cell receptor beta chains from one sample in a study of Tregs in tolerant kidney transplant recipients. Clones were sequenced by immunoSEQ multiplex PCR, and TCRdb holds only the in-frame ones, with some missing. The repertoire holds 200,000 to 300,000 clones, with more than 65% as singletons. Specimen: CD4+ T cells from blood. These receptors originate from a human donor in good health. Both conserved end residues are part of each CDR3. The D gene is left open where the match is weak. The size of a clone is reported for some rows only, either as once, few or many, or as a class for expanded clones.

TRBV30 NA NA CAWSKQANSNQPQHF
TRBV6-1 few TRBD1 CASSSGQGGTEAFF
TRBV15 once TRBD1 CATSRGGTGTYEQYF
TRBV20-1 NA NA CSAQGSYEQYF
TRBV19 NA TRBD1 CASRRQGESTEAFF
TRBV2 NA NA CASSERLNYGYTF
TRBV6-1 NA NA CASSNSGTVKNIQYF
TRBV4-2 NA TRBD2 CASSQESPTAGGLDTQYF
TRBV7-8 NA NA CASSDRGYSSYEQYF
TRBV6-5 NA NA CASSPDRYSGNTIYF
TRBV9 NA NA CASSAGTTREAFF
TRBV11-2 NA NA CASSLFSGVVTQYF
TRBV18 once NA CASSPDITNTEAFF
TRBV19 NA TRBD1 CASSITGGISGELFF
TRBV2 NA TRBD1 CASSFPDRGSGANVLTF
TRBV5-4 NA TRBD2 CASSFLMTSGRLRETQYF
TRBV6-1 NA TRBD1 CASSRTGVTPLHF
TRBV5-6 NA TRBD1 CASSLVQGQGLKTQYF
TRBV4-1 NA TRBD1 CASSQIDRDLSSPLHF
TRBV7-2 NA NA CASSSRDTEAFF
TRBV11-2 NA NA CASSLDESWPVAQDTQYF
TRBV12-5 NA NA CASGLSSWGASETQYF
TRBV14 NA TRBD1 CASPLGTGDSNEQFF
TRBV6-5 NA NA CASCPGLFSPYEQYF
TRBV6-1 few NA CASSPKGTGSGYTF
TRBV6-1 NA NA CASSEGSYYGYTF
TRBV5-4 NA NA CASSLLGGPYEQYF
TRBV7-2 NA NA CASSPVGGRNTEAFF
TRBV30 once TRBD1 CAWTELGQVYGYTF
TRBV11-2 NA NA CASSLEWTQETQYF
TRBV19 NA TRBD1 CASSDPGTGVGYTF
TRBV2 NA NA CASVGGIGTDTQYF
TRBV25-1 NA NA CASSEYISGHQETQYF